The 21 T cell receptor beta chains below all came from one sample that was sequenced in a study of T-cell reconstitution after alpha-beta-depleted transplantation in children. TCRbeta library construction was performed incorporating unique molecular identifiers. In TCRdb, the PCR reads were re-called with MiXCR into one record per CDR3 protein. The data show 60,000 to 70,000 distinct CDR3 sequences, with over 4.5% seen just once and approximately 17% held by the top ten. Specimen: PBMCs, mostly from graft donor cells, collected 180 days after TCRalphabeta/CD19-depleted stem cell transplant. The receptors shown here come from a boy in the first two years of life who had a stem cell transplant for acute myeloid leukemia, so the T cells may come from the graft donor.

This clonotype was recorded many times. V is TRBV6-2 or TRBV6-3 and J is TRBJ1-1; 11 nucleotides line up with TRBD1. There are 16 residues in the CDR3. Germline assignment: CDR1 MNHEY and CDR2 SVGEGT. Unmatched junction bases numbered 5, after V lost 5 bases and J lost 0 bases. In DNA form, the CDR3 reads TGTGCCAGCAGTCATGGACAGGGGGCGATGAACACTGAAGCTTTCTTT. Translating gives CASSHGQGAMNTEAFF.

This clonotype occurred many times. This chain connects TRBV7-8 to TRBJ1-5; no definite D call. The CDR3 totals 15 residues. Germline CDR1 reads SGHVS; CDR2 reads FQNEAQ. Trimming took 3 bases from V and 5 from J, leaving 14 bases between them. Here the CDR3 DNA reads TGTGCCAGCAGCTTGCTCGGGATTCGAGATCAGCCCCAGCATTTT. It specifies CASSLLGIRDQPQHF.

The table lists this clonotype with many counts. V and J are TRBV13 and TRBJ2-2, with 7 bases aligning to TRBD1. The CDR3 totals 17 residues. Germline V gene lookup returns CDR1 PRHDT and CDR2 FYEKMQ (reference sequence). V shed 4 bases and J 7 bases; nucleotides not matched to a gene: 15. CDR3 loop: CASSSTPGTEGNGELFF. Written as DNA, the CDR3 is TGTGCCAGCAGCTCAACTCCCGGGACAGAGGGAAACGGGGAGCTGTTTTTT.

This clonotype was counted many times. The chain carries TRBV15 and TRBJ2-5, with unresolved D. The CDR3 spans 14 residues. V lost 3 bases and J 5 bases, leaving 13 bases between the germline ends. Germline V gives CDR1 LNHNV, CDR2 YYDKDF (reference sequence). CDR3: CATSSLLVGETQYF. The CDR3 coding sequence is TGTGCCACCAGCAGCCTTTTAGTGGGCGAGACCCAGTACTTC.

This clonotype has a count of ten or more. The V gene is TRBV28, the J gene TRBJ2-5; D not certain. V was pared by 3 bases and J by 4 bases, with 9 bases between. Per germline, CDR1 MDHEN and CDR2 SYDVKM. The CDR3 loop spans 13 amino acids. DNA for the CDR3: TGTGCCAGCAGTTTTTCTGGGGTAGAGACCCAGTACTTC. It yields the protein CASSFSGVETQYF.

In the case of this clonotype: This clone may be a read error of a much larger clone one base away. V and J are TRBV5-6 and TRBJ2-2; D perhaps matches TRBD1 (5 bases). This CDR3 region has 14 residues. CDR1 is SGHDT, CDR2 YYEEEE, per germline. V was trimmed by 2 bases and J by 5 bases, leaving 10 bases between them. The CDR3 nucleotides are TGTGCCAGCAGCTTACAACAGGTGACCGGGGAGCTGTTTTTT. Amino acids: CASSLQQVTGELFF.

In its sample, this clonotype was seen many times. The V gene is TRBV7-8, the J gene TRBJ2-1; no definite D call. The CDR3 sequence is 15 residues long. V was pared by 4 bases and J by 5 bases, with 15 bases between. CDR1 and CDR2 (germline): SGHVS, FQNEAQ. CDR3 DNA: TGTGCCAGCAGCTCTACCAACGGGTTTAACAATGAGCAGTTCTTC. Protein product: CASSSTNGFNNEQFF.

This clonotype has a count of ten or more. This chain links TRBV12-3 or TRBV12-4 with TRBJ1-4, with no clear D. Trimming stripped 7 bases from V and 8 bases from J, with 14 bases between. This CDR3 is 13 amino acids long. CDR3 loop: CASTFGWGEKLFF. CDR3 bases: TGTGCCAGCACTTTTGGGTGGGGAGAAAAACTGTTTTTT.

In its sample, this clonotype was seen many times. This rearrangement joins TRBV6-1 to TRBJ2-7, with 9 bases lining up with TRBD1. V lost 10 bases to trimming and J lost 2 bases; unmatched junction nucleotides: 9. The CDR3 sequence is 14 residues long. Germline V CDR1 and CDR2: MNHNS, SASEGT. The CDR3 DNA follows: TGTGCCATCCCTGGGGACAGGGAAGCCTACGAGCAGTACTTC. Amino acid sequence: CAIPGDREAYEQYF.

This clonotype was found many times. The rearrangement joins TRBV12-3 or TRBV12-4 to TRBJ2-7; 9 positions agree with TRBD2. Trimming at V came to 3 bases and at J to 2 bases, leaving 2 bases not matched to a gene. The CDR3 is 14 amino acids. The CDR3 protein is CASSFGGGAYEQYF. CDR3 DNA: TGTGCCAGCAGTTTCGGCGGGGGGGCCTACGAGCAGTACTTC.

This clonotype was counted ten times or more. The chain carries TRBV12-3 or TRBV12-4 and TRBJ2-2; 7 bases agree with TRBD1. The ends lost 4 bases at V and 4 bases at J; junction bases unmatched: 3. This CDR3 is 14 amino acids long. The CDR3 nucleotides read TGTGCCAGCAGTTCAGGGGACAGCACCGGGGAGCTGTTTTTT. As protein: CASSSGDSTGELFF.

This clonotype was detected many times. V and J are TRBV10-2 and TRBJ1-2; D ambiguous. This CDR3 has 14 amino acids. The ends were cut back, 6 bases at V and 0 bases at J, with 11 bases in the middle. Germline CDR1 and CDR2: WSHSY and SAAADI. The CDR3 here is CASSGVSANYGYTF. The DNA of the CDR3 is TGCGCCAGCAGCGGGGTTTCAGCTAACTATGGCTACACCTTC.

This clonotype occurred many times. The V and J genes are TRBV29-1 and TRBJ2-1, with D unclear. Germline V gene lookup returns CDR1 SQVTM and CDR2 ANQGSEA. The CDR3 loop spans 15 amino acids. The V gene lost 3 bases and the J gene lost 0 bases, with 12 bases spanning the gap. CDR3 nucleotides: TGCAGCGTTGATAATTTTGGCAGCTCCTACAATGAGCAGTTCTTC. It encodes CSVDNFGSSYNEQFF.

This clonotype was seen repeatedly, ten times or more. V and J are TRBV7-2 and TRBJ1-5; TRBD1 agrees at 9 bases. This CDR3 has 14 amino acids. V shed 4 bases, J shed 7 bases, and the junction held 5 bases outside the gene matches. Per germline, CDR1 SGHTA and CDR2 FQGNSA. CDR3 DNA sequence: TGTGCCAGCAGCTCAGGGACAGGGCGGCAGCCCCAGCATTTT. It yields the protein CASSSGTGRQPQHF.

At least ten counts were recorded for this clonotype. The V and J genes are TRBV11-3 and TRBJ2-5; 9 bases are shared with TRBD1. The CDR3 spans 13 residues. V was pared by 5 bases and J by 6 bases, with 4 bases of the junction left unmatched. Germline V gene lookup returns CDR1 SGHNT and CDR2 YENEEA. The CDR3 loop reads CASSVQGAKTQYF. CDR3 coding DNA: TGTGCCAGCAGCGTACAGGGGGCGAAGACCCAGTACTTC.

At least ten counts were recorded for this clonotype. The V gene is TRBV19, the J gene TRBJ2-4; tentatively, D is TRBD1 (6 bases). The CDR3 totals 18 residues. Germline CDR1 and CDR2: LNHDA and SQIVND (reference sequence). V was pared by 3 bases and J by 0 bases, with 18 bases between. The CDR3 DNA is TGTGCCAGTAGTATTTCTGGGGGCCGAAGGGAAGCCAAAAACATTCAGTACTTC. As protein: CASSISGGRREAKNIQYF.

This clonotype has a count of ten or more. This rearrangement joins TRBV5-1 to TRBJ2-5; D might be TRBD2 (6 bases). V was shortened by 6 bases and J by 5 bases, with 11 bases between the two germline ends. Per the germline V gene, CDR1 is SGHRS and CDR2 is YFSETQ. The CDR3 covers 12 residues. CDR3 region: CASTPGEETQYF. Written as DNA, the CDR3 is TGCGCCAGCACCCCGGGGGAGGAGACCCAGTACTTC.

This clonotype was observed many times. The gene calls are TRBV11-2 and TRBJ2-3; 7 nucleotides agree with TRBD2. There are 17 residues in the CDR3. V shed 1 base, J shed 6 bases, and the junction held 13 bases outside the gene matches. Germline loops: CDR1 SGHAT, CDR2 FQNNGV. The CDR3 region has the DNA TGTGCCAGCAGCTTAGTCTGGAGCGGGGCCCTTGGGGATACGCAGTATTTT. Its translation: CASSLVWSGALGDTQYF.

This clonotype was found many times. The chain has TRBV6-1 and TRBJ1-1, with D maybe TRBD1 (5 bases). This CDR3 has 13 amino acids. Trimming stripped 7 bases from V and 0 bases from J, with 9 bases between. Germline V lookup: CDR1 MNHNS, CDR2 SASEGT. CDR3 bases: TGTGCCAGCATCAGCAGGGTGAACACTGAAGCTTTCTTT. Translated: CASISRVNTEAFF.

This clonotype was counted many times. The chain employs TRBV12-3 or TRBV12-4 and TRBJ2-2, with 7 bases that match TRBD1. CDR3 size: 15 residues. Germline trimming cut 5 bases from V and 8 bases from J; bases unmatched to any gene: 11. CDR3 in DNA: TGTGCCAGCAGTCCAGGGGTACAGGGGAATGGGGAGCTGTTTTTT. This sequence encodes CASSPGVQGNGELFF.

This clonotype appeared many times. V is TRBV20-1 and J is TRBJ2-2; D is possibly TRBD1 or TRBD2 (7 bases each). V lost 6 bases and J 2 bases, leaving 22 bases between the germline ends. Germline loops: CDR1 DFQATT, CDR2 SNEGSKA (reference sequence). This CDR3 contains 17 residues. In nucleotides, the CDR3 is TGCAGTGCCAAGGGGGCCTGGGGGGGCCGAAACACCGGGGAGCTGTTTTTT. The encoded protein is CSAKGAWGGRNTGELFF.